These 7 T cell receptor beta chains share one sample of origin, sequenced in a study of blood T cell repertoires in COVID-19. The protocol was immunoSEQ multiplex PCR, while the TCRdb copy is restricted to in-frame clones and leaves out a portion. The sample includes some 150,000 clones, about 79% of them seen just once. Sequenced material: peripheral blood. The source is a woman aged 45-65 years in a cohort sampled during active or convalescent COVID-19.

This clone was seen only a few times. CDR3 amino acids: CASSEQGYGNTIYF. The CDR3 coding sequence is TGTGCCAGCAGCGAACAGGGTTACGGAAACACCATATATTTT. The gene calls are TRBV9 and TRBJ1-3, with D perhaps matching TRBD1 (6 bases). The V gene's germline CDR1 is SGDLS and CDR2 YYNGEE. The CDR3 totals 14 residues. Deletions cut 3 bases from V and 4 bases from J, with 11 bases between.

Only a few counts were recorded for this clone. The V call is TRBV9, the J call TRBJ1-6; 8 bases align to TRBD1. The CDR3 spans 17 residues. Losses at the gene ends were 0 bases for V and 7 bases for J; bases not matched to a gene: 9. Germline CDR1 reads SGDLS; CDR2 reads YYNGEE. The CDR3 DNA is TGTGCCAGCAGCGTAGGGATGATTGGACAGGGAAATTCACCCCTCCACTTT. Translating it yields CASSVGMIGQGNSPLHF.

The chain couples TRBV23-1 to TRBJ1-4; D unclear. TRBV23-1 is an ORF, and what it does is uncertain. Trimming removed 4 bases at V and 8 bases at J, with 17 bases between. The CDR3 loop spans 15 amino acids. Written as DNA, the CDR3 is TGCGCCAGCAGTCGCCCCCGTAAATTCGAGGAAAAACTGTTTTTT. This gives the protein CASSRPRKFEEKLFF.

In this sample, this clone turned up once. CDR3: CASSQLGTGGNTIYF. The CDR3 DNA follows: TGTGCCAGCAGCCAGTTAGGGACAGGCGGAAACACCATATATTTT. The chain joins TRBV14 to TRBJ1-3; 8 bases are a match to TRBD1. CDR1 is SGHDN, CDR2 FVKESK, per germline. J was trimmed by 4 bases and V by 3 bases; bases with no gene match: 5. The CDR3 extends over 15 amino acids. The full variable domain, in which reference TRBV14 and TRBJ1-3 provide the parts outside the CDR3, is EAGVTQFPSHSVIEKGQTVTLRCDPISGHDNLYWYRRVMGKEIKFLLHFVKESKQDESGMPNNRFLAERTGGTYSTLKVQPAELEDSGVYFCASSQLGTGGNTIYFGEGSWLTVV.

This chain connects TRBV6-6 to TRBJ1-6; tentatively, D is TRBD1 (5 bases). V lost 10 bases to trimming and J lost 10 bases, with 23 bases between them. Germline V CDR1 and CDR2: MNHNY, SVGAGI (reference sequence). This CDR3 is 15 amino acids long. CDR3 nucleotides: TGTGCCATTTCCACATTAGCAGGGTTAGGGTCACCCCTCCACTTT. Residues: CAISTLAGLGSPLHF.

This chain joins TRBV6-2 or TRBV6-3 and TRBJ1-3; D ambiguous. The germline V gene has CDR1 MNHEY and CDR2 SVGEGT. CDR3 length equals 16 residues. The ends were cut back, 0 bases at V and 0 bases at J, with 9 bases in the middle. The CDR3: CASSYSGKFSGNTIYF. The DNA for the CDR3 is TGTGCCAGCAGTTACTCCGGGAAGTTCTCTGGAAACACCATATATTTT.

V gene TRBV16 combines with J gene TRBJ1-5; 8 nucleotides line up with TRBD1. J was trimmed by 6 bases and V by 1 base; bases with no gene match: 8. The CDR3 contains 16 residues. Germline CDR1 reads KGHSY; CDR2 reads FQNENV. CDR3 nucleotides: TGTGCCAGCAGCCAATATCGAGCAGGGGGCTTTCAGCCCCAGCATTTT. Its translation is CASSQYRAGGFQPQHF.